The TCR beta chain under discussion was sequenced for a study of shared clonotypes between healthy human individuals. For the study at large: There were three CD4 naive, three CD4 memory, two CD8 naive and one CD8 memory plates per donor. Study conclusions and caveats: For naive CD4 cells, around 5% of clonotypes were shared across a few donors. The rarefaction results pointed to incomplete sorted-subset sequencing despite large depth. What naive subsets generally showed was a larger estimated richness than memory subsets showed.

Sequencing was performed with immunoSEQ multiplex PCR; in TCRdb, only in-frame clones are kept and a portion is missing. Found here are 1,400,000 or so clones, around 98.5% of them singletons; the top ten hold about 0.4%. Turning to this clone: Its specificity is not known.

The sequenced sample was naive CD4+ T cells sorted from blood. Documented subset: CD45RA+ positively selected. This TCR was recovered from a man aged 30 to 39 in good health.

The DNA for the CDR3 is TGTGCCAGCAGCGACCGGGGAATTGGGACCCAGTACTTC. Translation: CASSDRGIGTQYF. V usage is TRBV7-2 and J usage is TRBJ2-5, with D possibly matching TRBD2 (5 bases). The CDR3 consists of 13 residues. V lost 5 bases to trimming and J lost 7 bases, with 14 bases between them. Germline V gene data show CDR1 as SGHTA and CDR2 as FQGNSA.